The present entry profiles one T cell receptor (beta chain) with its context. Its antigen remains unknown. This table comes from immunoSEQ multiplex PCR, and its TCRdb copy is limited to in-frame clones, with some not included. The sample includes approximately 120,000 clones, less than 95% of them seen just once. This entry is derived from a study of T cell responses to AZD1222 COVID-19 vaccine. Overall study results and limits: Donors, mostly white British, included more females; clonal diversity was possibly underestimated. Baseline seropositivity occurred in only 5 or 6 AZD1222 recipients. Within unmutated variant regions lay the reported targets of nearly half of spike-specific TCRs.

The origin of this receptor is an adult in good health. The sequencing used peripheral blood, collected on day 0 of MenACWY control vaccination.

CDR3 sequence reads: CASRVTGQGLNEKLFF. The CDR3 coding sequence is TGTGCCAGCAGAGTCACTGGGCAGGGCCTTAATGAAAAACTGTTTTTT. The gene calls are TRBV4-2 and TRBJ1-4; a weak D match, TRBD1 (5 bases). The CDR3 extends over 16 amino acids. CDR1 and CDR2 (germline): LGHNA, YNFKEQ. With 6 bases removed from V and 4 bases from J, the gap between germline ends came to 18 bases.